These 13 T cell receptor beta chains share one sample of origin, sequenced in a study of cytomegalovirus exposure and HLA in healthy donors. Researchers ran the PCR with 60 Vbeta and 13 Jbeta primers. Repertoires were generated with immunoSEQ multiplex PCR, while TCRdb's copy carries only in-frame clones and drops some. The sample shows approximately 210,000 clones, roughly 87% of them seen only once. The sample comprised PBMCs. The receptor set was obtained from a man aged 35-49 years in good health and CMV-seropositive.

The chain couples TRBV19 to TRBJ2-6, with no clear D. Deletions cut 8 bases from V and 0 bases from J, with 8 bases between. This CDR3 comprises 14 residues. The germline V gene encodes CDR1 LNHDA and CDR2 SQIVND (reference sequence). The CDR3 region is CASAHRSGANVLTF. Written as DNA, the CDR3 is TGTGCCAGTGCACACCGCTCTGGGGCCAACGTCCTGACTTTC.

V gene TRBV19 combines with J gene TRBJ1-4; 9 bases map to TRBD1. V shed 4 bases, J shed 0 bases, and the junction held 0 bases outside the gene matches. Germline CDR1 is LNHDA and CDR2 is SQIVND (reference sequence). This CDR3 has 15 amino acids. The CDR3 region is CASSRDRATNEKLFF. CDR3 nucleotides: TGTGCCAGTAGTAGGGACAGGGCAACTAATGAAAAACTGTTTTTT. The full variable domain, its missing parts supplied by reference TRBV19 and TRBJ1-4, is DGGITQSPKYLFRKEGQNVTLSCEQNLNHDAMYWYRQDPGQGLRLIYYSQIVNDFQKGDIAEGYSVSREKKESFPLTVTSAQKNPTAFYLCASSRDRATNEKLFFGSGTQLSVL.

The V and J genes are TRBV6-1 and TRBJ1-1; D unclear. The CDR3 is 11 amino acids. Germline CDR1 and CDR2: MNHNS and SASEGT. The germline V and J ends were trimmed by 10 bases and 1 base, with 7 bases remaining between them. This CDR3 is CAIAGNTEAFF. For the CDR3, the DNA is TGTGCCATAGCCGGGAACACTGAAGCTTTCTTT.

This chain joins TRBV2 and TRBJ2-3; 13 bases are shared with TRBD2. With 6 bases clipped from V and 4 bases from J, the junction kept 7 bases outside the gene matches. CDR3 length: 16 amino acids. CDR1 is SNHLY and CDR2 is FYNNEI in the germline V gene. The CDR3 DNA reads TGTGCCAGCAGGACACTAGCGGGAGGGGCCCCAGATACGCAGTATTTT. This encodes CASRTLAGGAPDTQYF.

The rearrangement joins TRBV10-1 to TRBJ2-2; D is undetermined. Germline V gene sequence: CDR1 WNHNN, CDR2 SYGVQD (reference sequence). This CDR3 is 13 amino acids long. V lost 8 bases and J 1 base, leaving 8 bases between the germline ends. DNA for the CDR3: TGCGCCAGCGCCCTCAGGAACACCGGGGAGCTGTTTTTT. This translates into CASALRNTGELFF.

The table lists this clone with a few counts. The V and J genes are TRBV7-6 and TRBJ1-1; 8 bases fit TRBD1. Trimming at V came to 4 bases and at J to 5 bases, leaving 9 bases not matched to a gene. CDR1 SGHVS and CDR2 FNYEAQ come from the germline V gene. The CDR3 consists of 15 residues. In DNA form, the CDR3 reads TGTGCCAGCAGCTATCGACAGGGGAGGGCTACTGAAGCTTTCTTT. It translates to CASSYRQGRATEAFF. The variable domain in full, with the rest retrieved from reference TRBV7-6 and TRBJ1-1, is GAGVSQSPRYKVTKRGQDVALRCDPISGHVSLYWYRQALGQGPEFLTYFNYEAQQDKSGLPNDRFSAERPEGSISTLTIQRTEQRDSAMYRCASSYRQGRATEAFFGQGTRLTVV.

The V and J genes are TRBV10-3 and TRBJ2-3, with TRBD2 as a possible D gene (6 bases). V lost 4 bases, J lost 0 bases, and 14 bases lay in between. The CDR3 has 16 residues. Germline CDR1 reads ENHRY; CDR2 reads SYGVKD. The CDR3 sequence is CAISGRGRASTDTQYF. CDR3 nucleotides: TGTGCCATCAGTGGGAGGGGTCGAGCTAGCACAGATACGCAGTATTTT.

This clone is a singleton in its sample. The chain links TRBV29-1 to TRBJ2-7; D remains ambiguous. V lost 0 bases to trimming and J lost 6 bases, with 6 bases between them. The CDR3 loop spans 11 amino acids. The V gene's germline CDR1 is SQVTM and CDR2 ANQGSEA. The CDR3 coding sequence is TGCAGCGTTGAAGATGGTAGCGAGCAGTACGTC. Its translation: CSVEDGSEQYV.

The V and J genes are TRBV6-4 and TRBJ2-2, with 7 bases identical to TRBD1. Germline assignment: CDR1 MRHNA and CDR2 SNTAGT. This CDR3 is 15 amino acids long. Trimming removed 3 bases from V and 3 bases from J; junction bases left unmatched: 4. The CDR3 here is CASSEDREHTGELFF. The CDR3 DNA reads TGTGCCAGCAGTGAAGACAGGGAGCACACCGGGGAGCTGTTTTTT.

The chain combines TRBV30 with TRBJ2-3; 9 bases are shared with TRBD1. CDR1 is GTSNPN and CDR2 is SVGIG in the germline V gene (reference sequence). V gave up 5 bases and J gave up 5 bases; unmatched junction bases: 8. The CDR3 consists of 14 residues. The CDR3 here is CAWGLTGGKDTQYF. The CDR3 DNA is TGTGCCTGGGGTTTAACAGGGGGCAAAGATACGCAGTATTTT. The entire variable domain, with the rest obtained from reference TRBV30 and TRBJ2-3, is as follows: SQTIHQWPATLVQPVGSPLSLECTVEGTSNPNLYWYRQAAGRGLQLLFYSVGIGQISSEVPQNLSASRPQDRQFILSSKKLLLSDSGFYLCAWGLTGGKDTQYFGPGTRLTVL.

This rearrangement joins TRBV7-9 to TRBJ1-2; the D is unclear. The CDR3 runs to 16 residues. The germline gives CDR1 SEHNR, CDR2 FQNEAQ (reference sequence). V lost 2 bases, J lost 8 bases, and 21 bases lay in between. CDR3 loop: CASSLPYVGLPEGYTF. CDR3 nucleotides: TGTGCCAGCAGCTTACCCTATGTGGGCCTCCCGGAAGGCTACACCTTC.

The chain uses TRBV6-5 and TRBJ2-1; weak D call: TRBD1 (5 bases). Between the trimmed V and J ends, which lost 6 bases and 6 bases, there was a span of 12 bases. CDR1 MNHEY and CDR2 SVGAGI come from the germline V gene. The CDR3 length is 13 residues. The CDR3 loop is CASRRGVGNEQFF. CDR3 DNA: TGTGCCAGCAGAAGGGGTGTTGGCAATGAGCAGTTCTTC.

This chain joins TRBV12-5 and TRBJ1-3; D might be TRBD1 (6 bases). There are 15 residues in the CDR3. Between the trimmed V and J ends, which lost 1 base and 4 bases, there was a span of 11 bases. Per the germline V gene, CDR1 is LGHNT and CDR2 is FRNRAP. The CDR3 loop reads CASGLGTGPGNTIYF. The CDR3 bases are TGTGCTAGTGGTTTGGGTACAGGGCCCGGAAACACCATATATTTT.